These T cell receptor beta chains were read from a single sample in a study of OX40 agonist ivuxolimab in advanced cancers. Using immunoSEQ multiplex PCR, the repertoire was profiled, and TCRdb retains in-frame clones only, with some absent. The data contain around 52,000 clones, more than 80% of them singletons. Specimen: CD4+ or CD8+ T cells sorted from blood, collected in a trial of the OX40 agonist ivuxolimab. All receptors come from an adult with an advanced solid tumor such as melanoma, head and neck, liver or kidney cancer. CDR3s include the opening cysteine and the closing phenylalanine or tryptophan. D genes are given only for firm matches.

D	V	J	CDR3	DNA
TRBD2	TRBV7-7	TRBJ2-5	CASSSVAGVGETQYF	TGTGCCAGCAGCTCTGTAGCGGGAGTGGGGGAGACCCAGTACTTC
.	TRBV7-9	TRBJ2-1	CASSYQGAEQFF	TGTGCCAGCAGCTATCAGGGCGCTGAGCAGTTCTTC
TRBD1	TRBV5-1	TRBJ1-1	CASNPGQPNTEAFF	TGCGCCAGCAACCCGGGACAGCCGAACACTGAAGCTTTCTTT
TRBD1	TRBV5-4	TRBJ1-1	CASSFDRGGKAFF	TGTGCCAGCAGCTTCGACAGGGGCGGTAAAGCTTTCTTT
.	TRBV6-1	TRBJ2-5	CASGPTSSETQYF	TGTGCCAGCGGCCCAACTAGCTCCGAGACCCAGTACTTC
TRBD2	TRBV5-1	TRBJ2-3	CASSLGASGRSTDTQYF	TGCGCCAGCAGCTTGGGAGCTAGCGGGAGAAGTACAGATACGCAGTATTTT
.	TRBV5-4	TRBJ2-7	CASSLSRTYEQYF	TGTGCCAGCAGCTTGAGCCGCACCTACGAGCAGTACTTC
.	TRBV5-4	TRBJ2-3	CASSSVTVGWGDTQYF	TGTGCCAGCAGCTCGGTGACAGTCGGATGGGGAGATACGCAGTATTTT
.	TRBV2	TRBJ1-2	CASSLLGQGEGYTF	TGTGCCAGCAGCTTGCTTGGTCAAGGAGAGGGCTACACCTTC
.	TRBV11-2	TRBJ2-5	CASSFGRGQETQYF	TGTGCCAGCAGCTTTGGAAGGGGCCAAGAGACCCAGTACTTC